This T cell receptor (beta chain) stems from a study of glioma-infiltrating T cells after dendritic cell vaccination. Study-level information: Patients received autologous tumor lysate-pulsed dendritic cell vaccination between about 2002 and 2013. Dendritic cells derived from monocytes and pulsed with autologous tumor lysate formed the vaccine.

Blood PBMC samples: pre-vaccination, two weeks post third vaccination, and at tumor progression. To note about this clone: Its antigen is undetermined.

V lost 7 bases and J lost 4; bases outside the gene matches: 4. The V gene's germline CDR1 is MDHEN and CDR2 SYDVKM. This CDR3 is built from 12 residues. Notes on the study in general: Higher pretreatment TIL content predicted longer progression-free time and survival.

Clones were read by immunoSEQ multiplex PCR, and TCRdb kept only the in-frame ones, dropping some. The sample shows under 100,000 clones, around three quarters of them seen only once. This specimen was blood, taken before dendritic cell vaccination. The chain joins TRBV28 to TRBJ2-7, with TRBD2 identical over 7 bases. This clonotype was sampled from a human donor with glioblastoma. The CDR3 DNA follows: TGTGCCAGCAAAACGGGAGGTTACGAGCAGTACTTC. Its protein product is CASKTGGYEQYF.